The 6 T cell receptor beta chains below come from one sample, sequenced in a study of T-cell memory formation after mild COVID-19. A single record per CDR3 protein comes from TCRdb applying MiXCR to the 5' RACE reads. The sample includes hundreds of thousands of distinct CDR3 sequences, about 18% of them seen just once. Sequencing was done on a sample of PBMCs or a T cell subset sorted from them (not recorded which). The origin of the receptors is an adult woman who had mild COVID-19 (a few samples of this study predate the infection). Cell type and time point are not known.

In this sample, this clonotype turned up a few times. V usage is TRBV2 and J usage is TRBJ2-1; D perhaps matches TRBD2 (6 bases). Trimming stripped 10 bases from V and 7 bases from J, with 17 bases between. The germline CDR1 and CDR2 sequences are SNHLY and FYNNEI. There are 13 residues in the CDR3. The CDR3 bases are TGTGCCACCCCCGCGGGGAGAGTTAATGAGCAGTTCTTC. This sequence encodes CATPAGRVNEQFF. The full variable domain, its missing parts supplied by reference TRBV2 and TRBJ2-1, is EPEVTQTPSHQVTQMGQEVILRCVPISNHLYFYWYRQILGQKVEFLVSFYNNEISEKSEIFDDQFSVERPDGSNFTLKIRSTKLEDSAMYFCATPAGRVNEQFFGPGTRLTVL.

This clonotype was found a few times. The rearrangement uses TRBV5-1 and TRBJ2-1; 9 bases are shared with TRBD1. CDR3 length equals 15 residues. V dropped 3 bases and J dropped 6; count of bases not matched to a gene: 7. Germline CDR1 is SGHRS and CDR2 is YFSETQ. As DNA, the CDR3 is TGCGCCAGCAGCTCCTACGGGGACAGGGTCAATGAGCAGTTCTTC. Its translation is CASSSYGDRVNEQFF.

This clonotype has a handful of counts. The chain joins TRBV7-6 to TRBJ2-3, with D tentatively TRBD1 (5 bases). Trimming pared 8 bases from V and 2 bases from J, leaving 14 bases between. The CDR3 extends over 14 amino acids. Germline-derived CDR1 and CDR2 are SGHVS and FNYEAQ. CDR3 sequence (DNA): TGTGCCAGCCGCACAGGACCCACCACAGATACGCAGTATTTT. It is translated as CASRTGPTTDTQYF. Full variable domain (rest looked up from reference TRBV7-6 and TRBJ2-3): GAGVSQSPRYKVTKRGQDVALRCDPISGHVSLYWYRQALGQGPEFLTYFNYEAQQDKSGLPNDRFSAERPEGSISTLTIQRTEQRDSAMYRCASRTGPTTDTQYFGPGTRLTVL.

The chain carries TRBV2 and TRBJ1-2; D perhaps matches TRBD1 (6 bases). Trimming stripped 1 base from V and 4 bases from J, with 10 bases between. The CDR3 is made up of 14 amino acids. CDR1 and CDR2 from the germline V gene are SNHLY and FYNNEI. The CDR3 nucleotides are TGTGCCAGCAGTGAAGGGGGGCAGATCTATGGCTACACCTTC. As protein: CASSEGGQIYGYTF.

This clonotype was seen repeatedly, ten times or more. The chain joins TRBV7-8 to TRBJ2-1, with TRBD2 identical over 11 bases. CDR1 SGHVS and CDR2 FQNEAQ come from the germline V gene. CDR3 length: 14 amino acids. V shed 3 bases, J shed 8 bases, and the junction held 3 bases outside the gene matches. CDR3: CASSFSGRGDEQFF. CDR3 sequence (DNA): TGTGCCAGCAGCTTTAGCGGGAGGGGCGATGAGCAGTTCTTC.

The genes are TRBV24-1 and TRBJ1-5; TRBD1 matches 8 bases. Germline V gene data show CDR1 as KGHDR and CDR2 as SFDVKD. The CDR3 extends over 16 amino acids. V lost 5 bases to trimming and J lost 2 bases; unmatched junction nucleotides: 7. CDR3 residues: CATSGAGGSGNQPQHF. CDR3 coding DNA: TGTGCCACCAGTGGCGCAGGGGGCTCGGGCAATCAGCCCCAGCATTTT.